The 27 T cell receptor beta chains listed next were all sequenced from one sample in a study of beta chain features in type 1 diabetes. Expressed TCRB transcripts were sequenced after all isolated RNA was converted to cDNA. Assay: immunoSEQ multiplex PCR; the TCRdb copy retains only in-frame clones and omits some. The data show about 24,000 clones, about 70% seen once. The sequenced sample was Tregs from blood. Receptors were obtained from a woman aged 40 to 50 in good health.

The V gene is TRBV7-9, the J gene TRBJ1-2; TRBD1 matches at 8 bases. Germline CDR1 SEHNR, CDR2 FQNEAQ (reference sequence). With V trimmed by 2 bases and J by 4 bases, 12 bases remained unmatched. The CDR3 is made up of 17 amino acids. The DNA for the CDR3 is TGTGCCAGCAGCTTAAGCGTCTTACAGGGGGATCGCTATGGCTACACCTTC. Protein: CASSLSVLQGDRYGYTF.

This clone was seen only a few times. V is TRBV19 and J is TRBJ1-4; D remains unclear. The CDR3 totals 13 residues. V was shortened by 3 bases and J by 12 bases, with 14 bases between the two germline ends. Germline-derived CDR1 and CDR2 are LNHDA and SQIVND (reference sequence). The CDR3 nucleotides read TGTGCCAGTAGTATGGTACAGAGGGTAGAACTGTTTTTT. Its translation: CASSMVQRVELFF.

This chain uses TRBV6-1 with TRBJ1-6, with 8 bases identical to TRBD1. Losses at the gene ends were 2 bases for V and 5 bases for J; bases not matched to a gene: 5. Per the germline V gene, CDR1 is MNHNS and CDR2 is SASEGT. The CDR3 is made up of 16 amino acids. CDR3 residues: CASSEWTGSHNSPLHF. The DNA of the CDR3 is TGTGCCAGCAGTGAATGGACAGGGAGCCATAATTCACCCCTCCACTTT.

The chain combines TRBV5-1 with TRBJ2-3, with 12 bases aligning to TRBD2. J was trimmed by 4 bases and V by 5 bases; bases with no gene match: 2. Germline CDR1 and CDR2: SGHRS and YFSETQ. This CDR3 is 14 amino acids long. The CDR3 protein is CASRRLAGADTQYF. For the CDR3, the DNA is TGCGCCAGCAGGAGACTAGCGGGGGCAGATACGCAGTATTTT.

This chain uses TRBV4-3 with TRBJ2-4, with a weak D call TRBD2 (6 bases). CDR3 length: 18 amino acids. The V gene lost 0 bases and the J gene lost 0 bases, with 15 bases spanning the gap. Germline lookup yields CDR1 LGHNA and CDR2 YSLEER. The CDR3 sequence: CASSQERMAGTAKNIQYF. The CDR3 nucleotides are TGCGCCAGCAGCCAAGAAAGGATGGCGGGGACAGCCAAAAACATTCAGTACTTC.

The rearrangement joins TRBV2 to TRBJ2-3, with unresolved D. Germline V gene sequence: CDR1 SNHLY, CDR2 FYNNEI. This CDR3 is 13 amino acids long. Trimming removed 6 bases at V and 1 base at J, with 8 bases between. CDR3 coding DNA: TGTGCCAGCAGGGATCGGGGCACAGATACGCAGTATTTT. This sequence encodes CASRDRGTDTQYF.

The J gene is TRBJ1-5, the V gene TRBV11-2; no firm D call. Germline V gene data show CDR1 as SGHAT and CDR2 as FQNNGV. With 0 bases removed from V and 9 bases from J, the gap between germline ends came to 9 bases. This CDR3 region has 13 residues. CDR3 nucleotides: TGTGCCAGCAGCTTAGATGCGGTCGGGCCCCAGCATTTT. Protein: CASSLDAVGPQHF.

The J gene is TRBJ1-5, the V gene TRBV4-2; perhaps TRBD1 as D (6 bases). In germline, CDR1 is LGHNA, CDR2 YNFKEQ. V was trimmed by 2 bases and J by 4 bases, leaving 15 bases between them. This CDR3 region has 16 residues. This CDR3 is CASSQTGQRGNQPQHF. The CDR3 DNA follows: TGTGCCAGCAGCCAAACAGGACAGAGAGGGAATCAGCCCCAGCATTTT.

The J gene is TRBJ1-6, the V gene TRBV14, with D unresolved. V lost 1 base, J lost 6 bases, and 7 bases lay in between. The CDR3 extends over 14 amino acids. Germline CDR1 is SGHDN and CDR2 is FVKESK. DNA for the CDR3: TGTGCCAGCAGCCAAGTTGGCGGTAATTCACCCCTCCACTTT. Residues: CASSQVGGNSPLHF.

The chain recombines TRBV29-1 with TRBJ2-3; 11 bases line up with TRBD1. The germline V gene has CDR1 SQVTM and CDR2 ANQGSEA. The V segment lost 4 bases and the J segment 5 bases; nucleotides outside the gene matches: 8. The CDR3 has 15 residues. CDR3 coding DNA: TGCAGCGTTGCATTGGACAGGGGGCGGGAAGATACGCAGTATTTT. This translates into CSVALDRGREDTQYF.

The V and J genes are TRBV7-2 and TRBJ1-6; 7 bases fit TRBD1. This CDR3 spans 14 amino acids. The germline CDR1 and CDR2 sequences are SGHTA and FQGNSA. The ends lost 4 bases at V and 9 bases at J; junction bases unmatched: 6. The CDR3 region has the DNA TGTGCCAGCAGCTCTAGTCCAGGGGGTTCACCCCTCCACTTT. This translates into CASSSSPGGSPLHF.

V gene TRBV7-2 combines with J gene TRBJ1-3; D is undetermined. CDR1 SGHTA and CDR2 FQGNSA come from the germline V gene. V lost 5 bases and J 1 base, leaving 15 bases between the germline ends. The CDR3 has 16 residues. CDR3 amino acids: CASSPTSMLSGNTIYF. CDR3 DNA: TGTGCCAGCAGCCCTACCTCTATGTTGTCTGGAAACACCATATATTTT.

This chain links TRBV19 with TRBJ1-2; 9 bases match TRBD1. After removal of 2 bases from V and 4 bases from J, the junction contained 8 bases not matched to a gene. CDR1 is LNHDA and CDR2 is SQIVND in the germline V gene (reference sequence). CDR3 length: 16 residues. The CDR3 DNA reads as TGTGCCAGTAGTATAAACCCCGGACAGGGGAGCTATGGCTACACCTTC. This codes for CASSINPGQGSYGYTF.

This CDR3 reads CAITSIMEGYTF. Written as DNA, the CDR3 is TGTGCCATCACAAGTATTATGGAGGGATACACCTTC. This chain uses TRBV28 with TRBJ1-2, with unresolved D. Germline V lookup: CDR1 MDHEN, CDR2 SYDVKM. Trimming removed 10 bases at V and 11 bases at J, with 20 bases between. CDR3 length equals 12 residues.

The sample holds a few counts of this clone. The J gene is TRBJ2-6, the V gene TRBV6-6; the D gene is possibly TRBD2 (6 bases). Trimming pared 5 bases from V and 2 bases from J, leaving 10 bases between. Looked up from germline, CDR1 is MNHNY and CDR2 is SVGAGI (reference sequence). The CDR3 totals 15 residues. The CDR3 here is CASSPWGAGANVLTF. CDR3 nucleotide sequence: TGTGCCAGCAGTCCCTGGGGGGCTGGGGCCAACGTCCTGACTTTC.

The V and J genes are TRBV10-2 and TRBJ2-5; 8 bases line up with TRBD2. The CDR3 has 15 residues. The germline V gene encodes CDR1 WSHSY and CDR2 SAAADI. J was trimmed by 1 base and V by 11 bases; bases with no gene match: 12. CDR3 nucleotide sequence: TGCGCCTCCCTAAGTAGCGGGGCAGGCCAAGAGACCCAGTACTTC. This encodes CASLSSGAGQETQYF.

The chain combines TRBV19 with TRBJ1-2; 9 bases align to TRBD1. V lost 6 bases and J lost 6; bases outside the gene matches: 14. This CDR3 is 16 amino acids long. Germline lookup yields CDR1 LNHDA and CDR2 SQIVND (reference sequence). The CDR3 protein is CASSKPLPGTGNGYTF. CDR3 bases: TGTGCCAGTAGCAAGCCCCTCCCCGGGACAGGGAATGGCTACACCTTC.

This chain joins TRBV4-3 and TRBJ2-4; 9 nucleotides match TRBD2. The germline gives CDR1 LGHNA, CDR2 YSLEER. V dropped 3 bases and J dropped 7; count of bases not matched to a gene: 10. There are 16 residues in the CDR3. The CDR3 region is CASSQPSGAGGNIQYF. As DNA, the CDR3 is TGCGCCAGCAGCCAGCCCTCCGGGGCGGGGGGGAACATTCAGTACTTC.

The chain carries TRBV2 and TRBJ1-5; the D is unclear. This CDR3 spans 12 amino acids. Germline CDR1 and CDR2: SNHLY and FYNNEI. V gave up 8 bases and J gave up 7 bases, with 12 bases separating them. The CDR3 bases are TGTGCCAGCGCGGGGATGGGACAGCCCCAGCATTTT. The encoded protein is CASAGMGQPQHF.

The sample holds one count of this clone. It is unclear where the CDR3 begins or ends on the DNA, so no DNA is shown, and the CDR3 is as TCRdb lists it. The genes are TRBV27 and TRBJ2-1; TRBD2 was called by the table and not checked on the DNA. Looked up from germline, CDR1 is MNHEY and CDR2 is SMNVEV (reference sequence). The CDR3 contains 22 residues when both ends are counted. CDR3 loop: CASSISKGGQFFGPGLRNRQFF.

This clone has only one observation. The genes are TRBV6-1 and TRBJ2-3; the match to TRBD2 covers 9 bases. The CDR3 is 15 residues long. Germline CDR1 MNHNS, CDR2 SASEGT. V shed 0 bases and J 8 bases; nucleotides not matched to a gene: 6. The DNA of the CDR3 is TGTGCCAGCAGTGAAGCCCTAGCGGGGTCGGGTACGCAGTATTTT. The encoded protein is CASSEALAGSGTQYF.

This clone was counted only a few times. V gene TRBV18 combines with J gene TRBJ2-2; D unresolved. Trimming removed 3 bases at V and 7 bases at J, with 9 bases between. CDR1 and CDR2 from the germline V gene are KGHSH and LQKENI. The CDR3 is 13 amino acids. The CDR3 here is CASSPSYVGELFF. The CDR3 DNA reads TGTGCCAGCTCACCTTCTTATGTCGGGGAGCTGTTTTTT.

The chain combines TRBV7-2 with TRBJ1-6; a weak D match, TRBD1 (6 bases). This CDR3 has 15 residues. The V end lost 5 bases, the J end lost 4 bases, and 12 bases lay between the germline ends. Per the germline V gene, CDR1 is SGHTA and CDR2 is FQGNSA. The CDR3 nucleotides are TGTGCCAGCAGCACGGGGACAATGTATAATTCACCCCTCCACTTT. Amino acid sequence: CASSTGTMYNSPLHF.

The J gene is TRBJ2-7, the V gene TRBV6-5; tentatively, D is TRBD1 (6 bases). The germline V gene has CDR1 MNHEY and CDR2 SVGAGI. Trimming shortened V by 7 bases and J by 6 bases, and 19 bases separated the two germline ends. This CDR3 spans 14 amino acids. The CDR3 region is CASIQGTISREQYF. CDR3 coding DNA: TGTGCCAGCATCCAAGGGACAATCTCCCGCGAGCAGTACTTC.

V usage is TRBV9 and J usage is TRBJ2-2; 8 nucleotides align to TRBD2. V lost 0 bases, J lost 8 bases, and 21 bases stayed unmatched. The germline V gene has CDR1 SGDLS and CDR2 YYNGEE. This CDR3 has 20 residues. The CDR3, as DNA: TGTGCCAGCAGCGTAGATTACAGGAGTCCGGGACTAGTCGATTTTGGGGAGCTGTTTTTT. This gives the protein CASSVDYRSPGLVDFGELFF.

J is TRBJ2-1 and V is TRBV7-2; 8 positions agree with TRBD1. Trimming removed 6 bases from V and 8 bases from J; junction bases left unmatched: 9. The CDR3 totals 14 residues. The germline CDR1 and CDR2 sequences are SGHTA and FQGNSA. CDR3 in amino acids: CASRRSRGLDEQFF. The CDR3 nucleotides read TGTGCCAGCAGACGAAGCAGGGGGCTGGATGAGCAGTTCTTC.

V and J are TRBV10-2 and TRBJ1-5; D perhaps matches TRBD1 (5 bases). Germline CDR1 reads WSHSY; CDR2 reads SAAADI. Trimming took off 7 bases at V and 1 base at J, with 20 bases between the two ends. CDR3 size: 17 residues. This CDR3 is CASKPGGGGVSNQPQHF. The CDR3, as DNA: TGCGCCAGCAAACCCGGTGGCGGAGGGGTAAGCAATCAGCCCCAGCATTTT.